The 25 T cell receptor beta chains below come from one sample, sequenced in a study of shared clonotypes between healthy human individuals. The method was immunoSEQ multiplex PCR; TCRdb's version includes in-frame clones alone and lacks a portion of them. Of more than 2,000,000 clones listed, more than 80% are singletons. The sample was naive CD4+ T cells sorted from blood. Subset reported: CD45RA+ positively selected. These TCRs come from a young man in good health.

Comment on this clone: The same CDR3 arises from other DNA sequences in this sample as well. The chain combines TRBV5-1 with TRBJ2-2, with a tentative D call TRBD2 (5 bases). CDR3 length equals 14 residues. Germline CDR1 is SGHRS and CDR2 is YFSETQ. The V gene lost 5 bases and the J gene lost 5 bases, with 13 bases spanning the gap. The CDR3 loop reads CASSLDSPTGELFF. CDR3 in DNA: TGCGCCAGCAGTCTGGACTCCCCTACCGGGGAGCTGTTTTTT.

The chain couples TRBV5-1 to TRBJ2-3; maybe TRBD2 (6 bases). The CDR3 spans 14 residues. Trimming took off 5 bases at V and 8 bases at J, with 18 bases between the two ends. Germline values: CDR1 SGHRS, CDR2 YFSETQ. CDR3 protein: CASSTDYPGGTQYF. CDR3 bases: TGCGCCAGCAGTACGGACTACCCAGGTGGTACGCAGTATTTT. Full variable domain (remainder filled in from reference TRBV5-1 and TRBJ2-3): KAGVTQTPRYLIKTRGQQVTLSCSPISGHRSVSWYQQTPGQGLQFLFEYFSETQRNKGNFPGRFSGRQFSNSRSEMNVSTLELGDSALYLCASSTDYPGGTQYFGPGTRLTVL.

The chain couples TRBV5-1 to TRBJ2-7, with 7 bases matching TRBD1. This CDR3 has 13 residues. CDR1 is SGHRS, CDR2 YFSETQ, per germline. Trimming cost V 3 bases and J 6 bases; bases outside gene matches: 6. CDR3 sequence: CASSSHRGSEQYF. In DNA form, the CDR3 reads TGCGCCAGCAGCTCGCACAGGGGTAGCGAGCAGTACTTC.

About this clone: Other DNA sequences within the sample encode an identical CDR3. The chain couples TRBV28 to TRBJ2-5; 11 bases line up with TRBD1. This CDR3 is built from 15 residues. The V segment lost 4 bases and the J segment 4 bases; nucleotides outside the gene matches: 5. The germline CDR1 and CDR2 sequences are MDHEN and SYDVKM. The CDR3 DNA is TGTGCCAGCAGTTCCGGGACAGGGGGACGAGAGACCCAGTACTTC. Encoded protein: CASSSGTGGRETQYF.

The sample holds one count of this clone. V usage is TRBV11-1 and J usage is TRBJ1-1, with 9 bases aligning to TRBD1. CDR3 size: 18 residues. CDR1 is SGHAT, CDR2 FQDESV, per germline (reference sequence). The J segment lost 3 bases and the V segment lost 1 base, leaving 12 bases of the junction unmatched. The CDR3 reads CASSLVYGTGRAHTEAFF. In DNA form, the CDR3 reads TGTGCCAGCAGCTTAGTGTATGGGACAGGGCGCGCCCACACTGAAGCTTTCTTT.

The rearrangement uses TRBV4-1 and TRBJ2-1; 8 positions agree with TRBD2. This CDR3 is built from 17 residues. From germline, CDR1 is MGHRA and CDR2 YSYEKL. V trimming: 4 bases; J trimming: 5 bases; junction bases outside the gene matches: 13. This CDR3 is CASSPRAISGVDNEQFF. The CDR3 nucleotides read TGCGCCAGCAGCCCGAGAGCCATTAGCGGGGTTGACAATGAGCAGTTCTTC.

The gene calls are TRBV7-3 and TRBJ2-5; the D gene is possibly TRBD1 (5 bases). CDR3 size: 15 residues. Per the germline V gene, CDR1 is SGHTA and CDR2 is FQGTGA. The V gene lost 2 bases and the J gene lost 5 bases, with 15 bases spanning the gap. The CDR3 spells CASSLGGRVSETQYF. The CDR3 DNA follows: TGTGCCAGCAGCTTAGGTGGCAGGGTTTCGGAGACCCAGTACTTC.

The chain uses TRBV7-9 and TRBJ1-5; D is unclear. The CDR3 consists of 15 residues. Looked up from germline, CDR1 is SEHNR and CDR2 is FQNEAQ (reference sequence). V was shortened by 5 bases and J by 4 bases, with 15 bases between the two germline ends. This chain's CDR3 is CASSLGQAANQPQHF. In DNA form, the CDR3 reads TGTGCCAGCAGCCTCGGGCAAGCCGCAAATCAGCCCCAGCATTTT.

The rearrangement links TRBV27 to TRBJ2-7; no clear D. From germline, CDR1 is MNHEY and CDR2 SMNVEV (reference sequence). V dropped 6 bases and J dropped 2 bases, with 17 bases sitting between them. CDR3 length: 15 amino acids. Here the CDR3 reads CASSLGSTATYEQYF. The CDR3 nucleotides read TGTGCCAGCAGCCTTGGCTCCACAGCGACCTACGAGCAGTACTTC.

This chain links TRBV4-1 with TRBJ1-5; D possibly corresponds to TRBD1 (5 bases). Germline CDR1 is MGHRA and CDR2 is YSYEKL. V dropped 4 bases and J dropped 0 bases, with 10 bases sitting between them. This CDR3 contains 15 residues. The CDR3 DNA reads TGCGCCAGCAGCCCCGGACAAAATAGCAATCAGCCCCAGCATTTT. Translating it yields CASSPGQNSNQPQHF.

In its sample, this clone was seen once. The rearrangement joins TRBV6-1 to TRBJ2-7; D remains ambiguous. Germline V gives CDR1 MNHNS, CDR2 SASEGT. The CDR3 is made up of 13 amino acids. The V gene lost 1 base and the J gene lost 4 bases, with 8 bases spanning the gap. This CDR3 reads CASSEGAIYEQYF. In DNA, the CDR3 is TGTGCCAGCAGTGAAGGGGCGATTTACGAGCAGTACTTC.

For this clone: Other DNA sequences in this sample translate to the same CDR3. The chain uses TRBV15 and TRBJ1-1, with a possible D match to TRBD1 (6 bases). This CDR3 is 14 amino acids long. V lost 0 bases to trimming and J lost 3 bases, with 8 bases between them. The germline CDR1 and CDR2 sequences are LNHNV and YYDKDF (reference sequence). CDR3 amino acids: CATSRDRGDTEAFF. CDR3 coding DNA: TGTGCCACCAGCAGAGATAGGGGGGACACTGAAGCTTTCTTT.

This clone was recorded once. The V and J genes are TRBV5-8 and TRBJ1-5; 11 bases map to TRBD1. Germline-derived CDR1 and CDR2 are SGHTS and YDEGEE. V shed 2 bases and J 11 bases; nucleotides not matched to a gene: 6. CDR3 length equals 14 residues. CDR3 in amino acids: CASSFRTGGGSQHF. CDR3 nucleotides: TGTGCCAGCAGCTTCAGGACAGGGGGCGGGTCCCAGCATTTT.

In this sample, this clone turned up once. This chain links TRBV6-1 with TRBJ1-5, with D perhaps matching TRBD1 (5 bases). In germline, CDR1 is MNHNS, CDR2 SASEGT. The V end lost 7 bases, the J end lost 9 bases, and 19 bases lay between the germline ends. This CDR3 has 14 amino acids. The CDR3 DNA reads as TGTGCCAGCACCTCAGGGAGGGCTGAGGCGCCCCAGCATTTT. Translated, it gives CASTSGRAEAPQHF.

Comments on this clone: Other DNA sequences within the sample encode an identical CDR3. J is TRBJ2-7 and V is TRBV9, with 7 bases that match TRBD1. Germline CDR1 SGDLS, CDR2 YYNGEE. The V gene end was trimmed by 0 bases and the J gene end by 1 base; junction bases not matched to a gene: 1. The CDR3 consists of 14 residues. CDR3 in DNA: TGTGCCAGCAGCGTAGGGGACAGTTCCTACGAGCAGTACTTC. This translates into CASSVGDSSYEQYF.

The genes are TRBV28 and TRBJ2-2; D is possibly TRBD2 (5 bases). Germline CDR1 is MDHEN and CDR2 is SYDVKM. Trimming shortened V by 1 base and J by 1 base, and 13 bases separated the two germline ends. The CDR3 consists of 17 residues. In DNA, the CDR3 is TGTGCCAGCAGTTTATTTTCCCAGACTATGAACACCGGGGAGCTGTTTTTT. Residues: CASSLFSQTMNTGELFF. Filled out from reference TRBV28 and TRBJ2-2, the complete variable domain reads DVKVTQSSRYLVKRTGEKVFLECVQDMDHENMFWYRQDPGLGLRLIYFSYDVKMKEKGDIPEGYSVSREKKERFSLILESASTNQTSMYLCASSLFSQTMNTGELFFGEGSRLTVL.

CDR3 DNA: TGTGCCAGCAGCGTACTGCCTAGCGGGAGCATCTTCGGCTACGACAATGAGCAGTTCTTC. Translation gives CASSVLPSGSIFGYDNEQFF. The genes are TRBV9 and TRBJ2-1, with 10 bases identical to TRBD2. Germline lookup yields CDR1 SGDLS and CDR2 YYNGEE. J lost 5 bases, V lost 1 base, and 18 bases had no gene match. The CDR3 covers 20 residues.

The chain combines TRBV5-1 with TRBJ2-5; D is undetermined. The CDR3 spans 15 residues. V dropped 4 bases and J dropped 2 bases, with 15 bases sitting between them. Per the germline V gene, CDR1 is SGHRS and CDR2 is YFSETQ. CDR3 sequence reads: CASSPPDIRQETQYF. The CDR3 region has the DNA TGCGCCAGCAGCCCCCCTGACATTCGTCAAGAGACCCAGTACTTC.

This chain joins TRBV19 and TRBJ2-2; D call uncertain. This CDR3 is built from 12 residues. Trimming removed 8 bases from V and 2 bases from J, with 6 bases in between. CDR1 is LNHDA, CDR2 SQIVND, per germline (reference sequence). The CDR3 loop reads CASGTNTGELFF. The CDR3 DNA sequence: TGTGCCAGTGGAACCAACACCGGGGAGCTGTTTTTT. Full variable domain (rest looked up from reference TRBV19 and TRBJ2-2): DGGITQSPKYLFRKEGQNVTLSCEQNLNHDAMYWYRQDPGQGLRLIYYSQIVNDFQKGDIAEGYSVSREKKESFPLTVTSAQKNPTAFYLCASGTNTGELFFGEGSRLTVL.

Points on this clone: No conserved phenylalanine or tryptophan is present at the end of the CDR3, so a read error is the likely explanation. It is unclear where the CDR3 begins or ends on the DNA, so no DNA is shown, and the CDR3 is as TCRdb lists it. The chain couples TRBV6-1 to TRBJ1-4. Germline CDR1 MNHNS, CDR2 SASEGT. A total of 14 residues make up the CDR3, ends included. CDR3 residues: CASSLSANQPGIYI.

V gene TRBV5-1 combines with J gene TRBJ1-1; TRBD1 agrees at 11 bases. The germline CDR1 and CDR2 sequences are SGHRS and YFSETQ. The CDR3 extends over 18 amino acids. The V segment lost 0 bases and the J segment 6 bases; nucleotides outside the gene matches: 13. DNA for the CDR3: TGCGCCAGCAGCTTGGATTCCCGGACAGGGGGCGGGGGAGCTGAAGCTTTCTTT. It encodes CASSLDSRTGGGGAEAFF.

Concerning this clone itself: A much larger clone sits a single nucleotide away, making a read error possible. The sample has other DNA sequences that encode this CDR3 too. V usage is TRBV2 and J usage is TRBJ2-7, with unresolved D. This CDR3 is built from 11 residues. The germline V gene has CDR1 SNHLY and CDR2 FYNNEI. V lost 6 bases and J lost 3, with 6 bases in between. CDR3 sequence: CASSSVYEQYF. DNA for the CDR3: TGTGCCAGCAGCTCCGTCTACGAGCAGTACTTC.

With respect to this clone: One junction end disagrees with the germline gene, perhaps due to a read error. This rearrangement joins TRBV4-1 to TRBJ1-1; TRBD1 is a possible D gene (5 bases). This CDR3 region has 14 residues. Germline V gives CDR1 MGHRA, CDR2 YSYEKL. Here the CDR3 DNA reads TGCGCCAGCGGCCAATCCAGGGAAAACACTGAAGCTTTCTTT. It encodes CASGQSRENTEAFF.

This clone was detected a few times. The same CDR3 can be traced to other DNA sequences in this sample. The chain is built from TRBV5-1 and TRBJ2-7; D possibly matches TRBD1 or TRBD2 (5 bases each). Trimming cost V 0 bases and J 0 bases, with 7 bases left between them. This CDR3 is 14 amino acids long. The germline V gene has CDR1 SGHRS and CDR2 YFSETQ. CDR3 region: CASSLEGTSYEQYF. The CDR3 DNA reads as TGCGCCAGCAGCTTGGAGGGGACCTCCTACGAGCAGTACTTC. Full variable domain (outside the CDR3, taken from reference TRBV5-1 and TRBJ2-7): KAGVTQTPRYLIKTRGQQVTLSCSPISGHRSVSWYQQTPGQGLQFLFEYFSETQRNKGNFPGRFSGRQFSNSRSEMNVSTLELGDSALYLCASSLEGTSYEQYFGPGTRLTVT.

The chain couples TRBV27 to TRBJ1-2; unclear D gene. The CDR3 runs 16 residues. Trimming shortened V by 2 bases and J by 0 bases, and 13 bases separated the two germline ends. Germline CDR1 is MNHEY and CDR2 is SMNVEV (reference sequence). The CDR3 loop is CASSLRQSTSNYGYTF. CDR3 coding DNA: TGTGCCAGCAGTTTACGCCAGTCCACCTCTAACTATGGCTACACCTTC.